Shown below are 4 T cell receptor beta chains from a single sample sequenced in a study of OX40 agonist ivuxolimab in advanced cancers. Repertoires were generated with immunoSEQ multiplex PCR, while TCRdb's copy carries only in-frame clones and drops some. The table lists about 69,000 clones, 80% to 95% of them singletons, with 5.5% to 6% in the top ten. The starting material was CD4+ or CD8+ T cells sorted from blood, obtained in a trial of the OX40 agonist ivuxolimab. These receptors originate from an adult with an advanced solid tumor such as melanoma, head and neck, liver or kidney cancer.

The chain has TRBV5-4 and TRBJ2-5, with D possibly being TRBD1 (5 bases). V was clipped by 4 bases and J by 5 bases, with 18 bases between them. CDR1 and CDR2 from the germline V gene are SGHNT and YYREEE (reference sequence). This CDR3 contains 15 residues. CDR3 bases: TGTGCCAGCAGCCTCTCACAAGGGGTTTCGGAGACCCAGTACTTC. Translated, it gives CASSLSQGVSETQYF.

The genes are TRBV27 and TRBJ2-7; 9 bases align to TRBD1. This CDR3 is built from 15 residues. V dropped 5 bases and J dropped 3; count of bases not matched to a gene: 8. The germline V gene has CDR1 MNHEY and CDR2 SMNVEV (reference sequence). CDR3 sequence reads: CASSLAGTGSYEQYF. Written as DNA, the CDR3 is TGTGCCAGCAGTCTCGCCGGGACAGGGAGCTACGAGCAGTACTTC.

The rearrangement links TRBV4-3 to TRBJ2-1; 11 nucleotides agree with TRBD2. This CDR3 is 17 amino acids long. Germline V gene lookup returns CDR1 LGHNA and CDR2 YSLEER. J lost 8 bases, V lost 1 base, and 10 bases had no gene match. CDR3 amino acids: CASSQGASGGSFYEQFF. The CDR3 DNA reads TGCGCCAGCAGCCAAGGGGCTAGCGGGGGGAGCTTCTATGAGCAGTTCTTC.

This rearrangement joins TRBV28 to TRBJ1-1; maybe TRBD1 (5 bases). With 2 bases removed from V and 7 bases from J, the gap between germline ends came to 14 bases. Germline lookup yields CDR1 MDHEN and CDR2 SYDVKM. The CDR3 covers 14 residues. CDR3 loop: CASSLGHTRLEAFF. CDR3 in DNA: TGTGCCAGCAGTTTAGGACATACTCGTCTTGAAGCTTTCTTT.